Below, one TCR beta chain is given with its context. No cognate antigen has been identified for it. No per-base quality is available; no much larger clone lies one base away. CDR1 is given as LNHNV and CDR2 as YYDKDF, both from the germline V gene (reference sequence). Clipping removes 1 base from V and 8 bases from J, with 4 as the unmatched junction base count. From the cysteine through the phenylalanine, the CDR3 covers 16 amino acids. The sequence is cut down to CDR3 DNA, 48 bases in frame from base 1. Each collaborating institution followed its own protocols to collect whole blood in K2EDTA tubes. For TCRbeta analysis, collaborators shipped samples as frozen whole blood, isolated PBMCs, or DNA extracted from either of those sample types. This entry is derived from a study of blood T cell repertoires in COVID-19 (dated by TCRdb to the early 2020s). Background on the whole study: Collaborator samples came from the United States, Italy and Spain and covered acute and convalescent phases of COVID-19. The prospective study material was composed of cDNA or gDNA derived from T cells, B-cell-depleted T cells, or PBMCs. The dataset comprised deeply sampled blood TCRbeta repertoires from subjects exposed to, actively infected with, or recovered from COVID-19. The repertoires were released in a freely available public database intended as a resource for research on the immune response to SARS-CoV-2. Samples were obtained from the ongoing ImmuneRACE study (first 160 participants) and from roughly 1,300 subjects provided by 6 global collaborators. A de-identified subject ID, COVID-19 status, age in years and sex were almost always included in the sample metadata. HLA class I and class II types, where available, came from metadata supplied by the sample provider rather than from assay-based typing. The paper as a whole reports these results and caveats: How much clinical and demographic metadata was included differed by source and by participant, and the metadata was provided uncurated.

TCRbeta CDR3 regions were amplified from genomic DNA by means of the immunoSEQ Assay, a bias-controlled multiplex PCR. Per the authors' processing: Nucleated cell counts per sample were estimated from amplification of reference gene primers within the assay. To quantify the absolute abundance of each unique TCRbeta CDR3 rearrangement, sequence reads were collapsed and filtered. Productive Simpson clonality was computed per sample as the square root of Simpson's diversity index over productive rearrangements. Held by TCRdb, this immuneACCESS table contains in-frame sequences only and omits some clones. Under half of the omission traces to an unresolved V gene where checked; the cause of the rest is unknown. D and trimming come from the DNA, and the V and J calls and clone size come from that table. The sample records about 120,000 clones, roughly 80% of which are singletons. The top ten constitute roughly 7.3% of the sample.

The material sequenced was peripheral blood. The V and J genes are TRBV15 and TRBJ1-6; 11 bases in the junction line up with TRBD1. This receptor was obtained from a human donor in a cohort sampled during active COVID-19. CDR3 reads: CATSRAWTGGDSPLHF. The DNA is as follows: TGTGCCACCAGCAGAGCCTGGACAGGGGGCGATTCACCCCTCCACTTT.